These 27 T cell receptor beta chains share one sample of origin, sequenced in a study of blood T cell repertoires in COVID-19. Sequenced by immunoSEQ multiplex PCR; TCRdb stores in-frame clones only, minus some. This table holds around 500,000 clones, 70% to 90% found once. The sequenced sample was peripheral blood. All receptors come from a human donor in a cohort sampled during active COVID-19.

This clone was observed a handful of times. The rearrangement links TRBV6-1 to TRBJ1-5; 7 nucleotides align to TRBD1. The germline gives CDR1 MNHNS, CDR2 SASEGT. The CDR3 is made up of 14 amino acids. With V trimmed by 3 bases and J by 5 bases, 4 bases remained unmatched. CDR3 in amino acids: CASSDGGGHQPQHF. The CDR3 coding sequence is TGTGCCAGCAGTGATGGAGGGGGCCATCAGCCCCAGCATTTT.

This clone was recorded once. V is TRBV5-1 and J is TRBJ1-4, with 10 bases aligning to TRBD1. Per germline, CDR1 SGHRS and CDR2 YFSETQ. CDR3 length: 14 amino acids. With 4 bases clipped from V and 8 bases from J, the junction kept 5 bases outside the gene matches. The CDR3 loop is CASSQGQGLEKLFF. The CDR3 DNA sequence: TGCGCCAGCAGCCAGGGACAGGGGCTCGAAAAACTGTTTTTT. Using reference TRBV5-1 and TRBJ1-4 for the parts outside the CDR3, the full variable domain is KAGVTQTPRYLIKTRGQQVTLSCSPISGHRSVSWYQQTPGQGLQFLFEYFSETQRNKGNFPGRFSGRQFSNSRSEMNVSTLELGDSALYLCASSQGQGLEKLFFGSGTQLSVL.

The sample holds a few counts of this clone. The chain recombines TRBV6-1 with TRBJ1-3; D is unclear. The CDR3 sequence is 14 residues long. V was pared by 0 bases and J by 6 bases, with 9 bases between. CDR1 is MNHNS, CDR2 SASEGT, per germline. Here the CDR3 DNA reads TGTGCCAGCAGTGAAGCGGGCCGAACAAACACCATATATTTT. This sequence encodes CASSEAGRTNTIYF.

V and J are TRBV28 and TRBJ2-7; 11 bases map to TRBD1. V lost 6 bases to trimming and J lost 7 bases; unmatched junction nucleotides: 5. Per germline, CDR1 MDHEN and CDR2 SYDVKM. The CDR3 has 13 amino acids. The CDR3 loop is CASRGQGAGEQYF. The DNA of the CDR3 is TGTGCCAGCAGAGGACAGGGGGCGGGTGAGCAGTACTTC.

CDR3 amino acids: CAISEGAPYETQYF. The CDR3 DNA reads as TGTGCCATCAGTGAGGGGGCCCCTTATGAGACCCAGTACTTC. The rearrangement links TRBV10-3 to TRBJ2-5; perhaps TRBD1 as D (5 bases). CDR3 length equals 14 residues. The germline gives CDR1 ENHRY, CDR2 SYGVKD. The V end lost 2 bases, the J end lost 5 bases, and 12 bases lay between the germline ends.

The chain uses TRBV30 and TRBJ2-3, with 9 nucleotides matching TRBD2. CDR3 size: 14 residues. CDR1 and CDR2 from the germline V gene are GTSNPN and SVGIG (reference sequence). The ends lost 1 base at V and 11 bases at J; junction bases unmatched: 10. CDR3 sequence reads: CAWSALPGTSRQYF. In DNA, the CDR3 is TGTGCCTGGAGTGCTTTACCCGGGACTAGCCGGCAGTATTTT.

Written as DNA, the CDR3 is TGCGCCAGCAGCTCAAGCATAGAAGAGACCCAGTACTTC. Translating gives CASSSSIEETQYF. The chain uses TRBV5-1 and TRBJ2-5; D ambiguous. The CDR3 is 13 residues long. In germline, CDR1 is SGHRS, CDR2 YFSETQ. The V and J ends lost 3 bases and 3 bases respectively, with 9 bases between them. The full variable domain, rest sourced from reference TRBV5-1 and TRBJ2-5, is KAGVTQTPRYLIKTRGQQVTLSCSPISGHRSVSWYQQTPGQGLQFLFEYFSETQRNKGNFPGRFSGRQFSNSRSEMNVSTLELGDSALYLCASSSSIEETQYFGPGTRLLVL.

The chain employs TRBV4-2 and TRBJ2-7; 12 bases align to TRBD2. CDR3 length: 14 amino acids. V lost 1 base, J lost 7 bases, and 2 bases stayed unmatched. CDR1 and CDR2 from the germline V gene are LGHNA and YNFKEQ. The chain's CDR3 is CASSQGLAGEEQYF. The CDR3, as DNA: TGTGCCAGCAGCCAAGGACTAGCGGGAGAGGAGCAGTACTTC.

The chain links TRBV5-8 to TRBJ2-2; TRBD2 matches at 8 bases. CDR1 is SGHTS, CDR2 YDEGEE, per germline. V shed 5 bases, J shed 0 bases, and the junction held 9 bases outside the gene matches. The CDR3 is 17 residues long. CDR3: CASSARGLAANTGELFF. The CDR3 DNA is TGTGCCAGCAGTGCTCGCGGACTAGCAGCGAACACCGGGGAGCTGTTTTTT.

This chain links TRBV4-2 with TRBJ2-7, with 7 bases identical to TRBD1. The ends lost 0 bases at V and 3 bases at J; junction bases unmatched: 11. The V gene's germline CDR1 is LGHNA and CDR2 YNFKEQ. The CDR3 extends over 17 amino acids. This chain's CDR3 is CASSQDPATGHYYEQYF. CDR3 DNA: TGTGCCAGCAGCCAAGACCCGGCGACAGGGCACTACTACGAGCAGTACTTC.

The genes are TRBV9 and TRBJ2-5, with 7 bases aligning to TRBD1. CDR1 and CDR2 from the germline V gene are SGDLS and YYNGEE. The V gene end was trimmed by 0 bases and the J gene end by 5 bases; junction bases not matched to a gene: 13. The CDR3 consists of 17 residues. The CDR3 coding sequence is TGTGCCAGCAGCGTAGATCAGACAGGGTGGAGTAGGGAGACCCAGTACTTC. Translation gives CASSVDQTGWSRETQYF.

The V call is TRBV5-1, the J call TRBJ2-5; 12 positions match TRBD2. Germline CDR1 SGHRS, CDR2 YFSETQ. The CDR3 runs to 14 residues. V shed 4 bases, J shed 5 bases, and the junction held 3 bases outside the gene matches. The CDR3 bases are TGCGCCAGCAGCCAAACTAGCGGGAGGGAGACCCAGTACTTC. This translates into CASSQTSGRETQYF. The variable domain in full, with the rest retrieved from reference TRBV5-1 and TRBJ2-5, is KAGVTQTPRYLIKTRGQQVTLSCSPISGHRSVSWYQQTPGQGLQFLFEYFSETQRNKGNFPGRFSGRQFSNSRSEMNVSTLELGDSALYLCASSQTSGRETQYFGPGTRLLVL.

The chain couples TRBV2 to TRBJ1-4, with 7 positions matching TRBD1. Germline CDR1 reads SNHLY; CDR2 reads FYNNEI. This CDR3 region has 14 residues. V gave up 8 bases and J gave up 4 bases; unmatched junction bases: 7. CDR3 region: CASAVTGSNEKLFF. DNA for the CDR3: TGTGCCAGCGCTGTGACAGGGAGTAATGAAAAACTGTTTTTT. Using reference TRBV2 and TRBJ1-4 for the parts outside the CDR3, the full variable domain is EPEVTQTPSHQVTQMGQEVILRCVPISNHLYFYWYRQILGQKVEFLVSFYNNEISEKSEIFDDQFSVERPDGSNFTLKIRSTKLEDSAMYFCASAVTGSNEKLFFGSGTQLSVL.

The chain employs TRBV18 and TRBJ2-1, with 7 nucleotides matching TRBD1. Germline CDR1 and CDR2: KGHSH and LQKENI. The CDR3 has 15 residues. V was clipped by 3 bases and J by 7 bases; unmatched bases: 9. The CDR3 DNA follows: TGTGCCAGCTCACCGACAATGGAGACAGGGAATGAGCAGTTCTTC. Translated, it gives CASSPTMETGNEQFF.

This rearrangement joins TRBV3-1 (or the pseudogene TRBV3-2) to TRBJ2-7, with 8 bases that match TRBD2. The CDR3 length is 15 residues. CDR1 is LGHDT, CDR2 YNNKEL, per germline (reference sequence). The trim removed 2 bases at V and 3 bases at J, leaving 6 bases unmatched. CDR3 in amino acids: CASSQLPGTSYEQYF. CDR3 DNA sequence: TGTGCCAGCAGCCAACTTCCCGGGACTAGCTACGAGCAGTACTTC.

The gene calls are TRBV7-9 and TRBJ1-3; no definite D call. Trimming took 2 bases from V and 0 from J, leaving 11 bases between them. Germline V gives CDR1 SEHNR, CDR2 FQNEAQ (reference sequence). The CDR3 sequence is 16 residues long. The CDR3 DNA follows: TGTGCCAGCAGCTTACTCCCGCCCTACTCTGGAAACACCATATATTTT. Amino acid sequence: CASSLLPPYSGNTIYF.

This sequence joins TRBV19 and TRBJ1-2, with D tentatively TRBD1 (5 bases). Trimming shortened V by 1 base and J by 8 bases, and 17 bases separated the two germline ends. Germline assignment: CDR1 LNHDA and CDR2 SQIVND (reference sequence). The CDR3 is 15 residues long. In DNA, the CDR3 is TGTGCCAGTAGTATAGCCCTGGGAGGGGCGAGCGGCTACACCTTC. Protein sequence: CASSIALGGASGYTF.

This clone was recorded only once. The rearrangement joins TRBV29-1 to TRBJ1-2, with D possibly matching TRBD1 (5 bases). The CDR3 has 15 residues. The V end was cut by 0 bases, the J end by 5 bases, with 16 bases between. Per germline, CDR1 SQVTM and CDR2 ANQGSEA. This CDR3 reads CSVEDDAGIGYGYTF. In DNA, the CDR3 is TGCAGCGTTGAAGATGATGCAGGGATAGGATATGGCTACACCTTC.

The chain carries TRBV19 and TRBJ1-3; D perhaps matches TRBD1 (5 bases). Germline V gives CDR1 LNHDA, CDR2 SQIVND (reference sequence). The ends were cut back, 7 bases at V and 0 bases at J, with 10 bases in the middle. The CDR3 is 14 residues long. DNA of the CDR3: TGTGCCAGTACGGGGGTTCGCTCTGGAAACACCATATATTTT. Encoded protein: CASTGVRSGNTIYF. Based on the CDR3 plus reference TRBV19 and TRBJ1-3, the full variable domain is DGGITQSPKYLFRKEGQNVTLSCEQNLNHDAMYWYRQDPGQGLRLIYYSQIVNDFQKGDIAEGYSVSREKKESFPLTVTSAQKNPTAFYLCASTGVRSGNTIYFGEGSWLTVV.

V usage is TRBV18 and J usage is TRBJ2-5, with 14 positions matching TRBD2. V was clipped by 6 bases and J by 4 bases; unmatched bases: 16. Looked up from germline, CDR1 is KGHSH and CDR2 is LQKENI. This CDR3 contains 19 residues. CDR3 loop: CASSRNTKGLAGEGETQYF. The CDR3 bases are TGTGCCAGCTCCCGGAACACAAAGGGACTAGCGGGAGAAGGAGAGACCCAGTACTTC.

The chain links TRBV11-3 to TRBJ2-3; perhaps TRBD2 as D (6 bases). Germline V CDR1 and CDR2: SGHNT, YENEEA. CDR3 length: 15 residues. V was trimmed by 0 bases and J by 4 bases, leaving 11 bases between them. The CDR3 here is CASSLELGRSDTQYF. The CDR3 DNA follows: TGTGCCAGCAGCTTAGAACTAGGGAGGTCAGATACGCAGTATTTT. Using reference TRBV11-3 and TRBJ2-3 for the parts outside the CDR3, the full variable domain is EAGVVQSPRYKIIEKKQPVAFWCNPISGHNTLYWYLQNLGQGPELLIRYENEEAVDDSQLPKDRFSAERLKGVDSTLKIQPAELGDSAVYLCASSLELGRSDTQYFGPGTRLTVL.

For the CDR3, the DNA is TGTGCCAGCAGTGCTGGAGGTAATGAGCAGTTCTTC. It encodes CASSAGGNEQFF. The chain joins TRBV2 to TRBJ2-1; D may be TRBD2 (5 bases). The CDR3 loop spans 12 amino acids. The germline V and J ends were trimmed by 4 bases and 7 bases, with 8 bases remaining between them. Germline CDR1 is SNHLY and CDR2 is FYNNEI.

The chain is built from TRBV5-1 and TRBJ2-1; 7 bases line up with TRBD1. In germline, CDR1 is SGHRS, CDR2 YFSETQ. The CDR3 covers 14 residues. V lost 4 bases to trimming and J lost 10 bases; unmatched junction nucleotides: 11. The CDR3 is CASSPTSTGVEQFF. CDR3 sequence (DNA): TGCGCCAGCAGCCCAACATCAACAGGGGTCGAGCAGTTCTTC.

The chain employs TRBV11-3 and TRBJ2-7; 9 bases map to TRBD1. The junction had 7 bases not matched to a gene; V was cut back by 5 bases and J by 5 bases. Germline V gives CDR1 SGHNT, CDR2 YENEEA. The CDR3 is 14 amino acids. DNA for the CDR3: TGTGCCAGCAGCCCACGGACAGGGGAGAACGAGCAGTACTTC. It yields the protein CASSPRTGENEQYF.

This clone appeared a few times. CDR3 protein: CASSLSPRKQNSPLHF. CDR3 nucleotides: TGTGCCAGCAGTTTATCTCCCAGAAAACAAAATTCACCCCTCCACTTT. The chain uses TRBV28 and TRBJ1-6, with D hard to call. V lost 1 base and J 7 bases, leaving 14 bases between the germline ends. The CDR3 contains 16 residues. Germline-derived CDR1 and CDR2 are MDHEN and SYDVKM.

This chain joins TRBV2 and TRBJ2-5; a possible D gene is TRBD2 (6 bases). CDR3 size: 13 residues. Between the trimmed V and J ends, which lost 2 bases and 5 bases, there was a span of 9 bases. In germline, CDR1 is SNHLY, CDR2 FYNNEI. CDR3 residues: CASSERREETQYF. Here the CDR3 DNA reads TGTGCCAGCAGTGAACGTCGGGAGGAGACCCAGTACTTC.

This sequence joins TRBV5-1 and TRBJ1-5; D is possibly TRBD1 (5 bases). The CDR3 extends over 14 amino acids. Per germline, CDR1 SGHRS and CDR2 YFSETQ. Deletions cut 0 bases from V and 6 bases from J, with 10 bases between. Here the CDR3 DNA reads TGCGCCAGCAGCTTGGATCCAGGGCTTCAGCCCCAGCATTTT. It encodes CASSLDPGLQPQHF.